This T cell receptor (beta chain) was captured in a study of OX40 agonist ivuxolimab in advanced cancers. To note about this clone: Other DNA sequences in the sample encode the same CDR3.

The CDR3 loop spans 12 amino acids. Per germline, CDR1 SGHTA and CDR2 FQGNSA. Between the trimmed V and J ends, which lost 2 bases and 6 bases, there was a span of 6 bases. Using immunoSEQ multiplex PCR, the repertoire was profiled, and TCRdb retains in-frame clones only, with some absent. The top ten hold approximately 10% of the sample, which has 70,000 to 90,000 clones, roughly 89% seen once. This sequence originates from an adult with an advanced solid tumor such as melanoma, head and neck, liver or kidney cancer. The chain couples TRBV7-2 to TRBJ2-3; no clear D gene. Sequenced here: CD4+ or CD8+ T cells sorted from blood, sampled in a trial of the OX40 agonist ivuxolimab. The CDR3 is CASSLSRDTQYF. CDR3 DNA sequence: TGTGCCAGCAGCTTAAGTAGGGATACGCAGTATTTT.